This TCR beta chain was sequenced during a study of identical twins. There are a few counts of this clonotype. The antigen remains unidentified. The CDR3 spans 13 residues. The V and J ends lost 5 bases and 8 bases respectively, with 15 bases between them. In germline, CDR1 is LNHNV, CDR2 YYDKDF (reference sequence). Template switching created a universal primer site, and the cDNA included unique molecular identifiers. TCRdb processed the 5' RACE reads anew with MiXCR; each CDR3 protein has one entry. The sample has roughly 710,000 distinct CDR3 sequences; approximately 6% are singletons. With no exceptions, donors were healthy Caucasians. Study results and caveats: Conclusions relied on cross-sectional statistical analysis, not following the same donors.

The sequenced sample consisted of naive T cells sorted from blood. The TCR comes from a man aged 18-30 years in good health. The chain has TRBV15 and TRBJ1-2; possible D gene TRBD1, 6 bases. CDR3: CATSPDSVGGYTF. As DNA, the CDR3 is TGTGCCACCAGCCCGGACAGCGTTGGGGGCTACACCTTC.